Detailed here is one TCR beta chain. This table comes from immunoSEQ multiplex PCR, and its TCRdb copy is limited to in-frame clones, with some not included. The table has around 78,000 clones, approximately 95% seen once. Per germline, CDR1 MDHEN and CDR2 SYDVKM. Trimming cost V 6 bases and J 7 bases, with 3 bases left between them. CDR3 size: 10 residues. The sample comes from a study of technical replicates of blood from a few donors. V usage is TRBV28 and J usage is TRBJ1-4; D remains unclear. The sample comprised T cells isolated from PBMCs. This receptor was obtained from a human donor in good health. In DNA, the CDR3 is TGTGCCAGCAGCCGTGAAAAACTGTTTTTT. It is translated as CASSREKLFF.